This TCR beta chain was sequenced in a study of cytomegalovirus exposure and HLA in healthy donors. Clones were sequenced by immunoSEQ multiplex PCR, and TCRdb holds only the in-frame ones, with some missing. Seen here are 150,000 to 200,000 clones, 75% to 90% observed once, and the top ten hold roughly 7%. Germline trimming cut 4 bases from V and 5 bases from J; bases unmatched to any gene: 14. CDR1 SGHDT and CDR2 YYEEEE come from the germline V gene. The CDR3 has 16 residues. Material: PBMCs. The chain recombines TRBV5-6 with TRBJ1-2, with 7 bases fitting TRBD1. The source of this sequence is a man aged 18 to 29 in good health and CMV-seropositive. In nucleotides, the CDR3 is TGTGCCAGCAGCCCCGACCGGACAGGACAAGTTTATGGCTACACCTTC. It encodes CASSPDRTGQVYGYTF.